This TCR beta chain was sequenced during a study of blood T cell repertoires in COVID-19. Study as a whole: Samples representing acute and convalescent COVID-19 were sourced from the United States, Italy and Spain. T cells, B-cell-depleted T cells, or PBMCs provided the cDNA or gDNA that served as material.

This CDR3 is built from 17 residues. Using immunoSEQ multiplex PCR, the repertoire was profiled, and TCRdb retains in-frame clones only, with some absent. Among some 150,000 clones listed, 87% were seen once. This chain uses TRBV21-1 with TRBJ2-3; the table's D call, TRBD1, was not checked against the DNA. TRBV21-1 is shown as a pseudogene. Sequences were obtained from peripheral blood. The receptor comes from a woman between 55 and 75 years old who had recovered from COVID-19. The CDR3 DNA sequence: TGTGCCAGCAGCAATCACCTCAGGGCAGGAAACAGAGATACGCAGTATTTT. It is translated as CASSNHLRAGNRDTQYF.